This TCR beta chain was captured in a study of early stage breast cancer tumors. Study-wide background: Twelve of the 16 invasive tumors were ER+, PR+ and HER2-.

Regarding this clone: Antigen specificity is unknown.

Study findings and constraints: Tumor and normal breast were distinguished via blood comparison in most of the 16 patients.

The CDR3 is 16 amino acids. The V end lost 3 bases, the J end lost 4 bases, and 13 bases lay between the germline ends. CDR1 is MDHEN and CDR2 is SYDVKM in the germline V gene. Using immunoSEQ multiplex PCR, the repertoire was profiled, and TCRdb retains in-frame clones only, with some absent. Here the sample spans roughly 56,000 clones, more than 60% being singletons. Sequencing was carried out using blood. The rearrangement uses TRBV28 and TRBJ2-6; no firm D call. This receptor was obtained from a person aged 25 to 45 with breast cancer. The CDR3 DNA follows: TGTGCCAGCAGTTTCGGGTTAGGGTACGGGGCCAACGTCCTGACTTTC. Protein sequence: CASSFGLGYGANVLTF.